Shown below are 22 T cell receptor beta chains from a single sample sequenced in a study of blood T cell repertoires in COVID-19. Using immunoSEQ multiplex PCR, the repertoire was profiled, and TCRdb retains in-frame clones only, with some absent. The sample lists 300,000 or so clones, more than 80% seen once, with roughly 3.9% in the top ten. The specimen sequenced was peripheral blood. The receptor source for this set is a woman aged 40 to 55 with acute or convalescent COVID-19.

As DNA, the CDR3 is TGTGCCAGCAGCTTAGAGGTCGGGGGGGCTTTCTTT. It is translated as CASSLEVGGAFF. The chain combines TRBV7-2 with TRBJ1-1, with a tentative D call TRBD1 (5 bases). V was cut by 1 base and J by 11 bases, with 11 bases left in between. The germline V gene has CDR1 SGHTA and CDR2 FQGNSA. The CDR3 sequence is 12 residues long.

The V call is TRBV6-5, the J call TRBJ1-6; D gene ambiguous. This CDR3 spans 12 amino acids. Germline CDR1 and CDR2: MNHEY and SVGAGI. The V end was cut by 2 bases, the J end by 10 bases, with 6 bases between. CDR3 sequence reads: CASSYGESPLHF. The DNA of the CDR3 is TGTGCCAGCAGTTACGGGGAGTCACCCCTCCACTTT.

The rearrangement links TRBV2 to TRBJ2-2; 8 nucleotides match TRBD1. The CDR3 runs 15 residues. Germline lookup yields CDR1 SNHLY and CDR2 FYNNEI. V trimming: 4 bases; J trimming: 4 bases; junction bases outside the gene matches: 5. This chain's CDR3 is CASSASQGATGELFF. CDR3 nucleotide sequence: TGTGCCAGCAGTGCTTCTCAGGGGGCCACCGGGGAGCTGTTTTTT.

The V gene is TRBV2, the J gene TRBJ1-2; D gene uncertain. Looked up from germline, CDR1 is SNHLY and CDR2 is FYNNEI. The V gene lost 6 bases and the J gene lost 4 bases, with 15 bases spanning the gap. The CDR3 contains 14 residues. The CDR3 nucleotides read TGTGCCAGCAGCATACGCGGGGTAGCCTATGGCTACACCTTC. This encodes CASSIRGVAYGYTF.

This sequence joins TRBV19 and TRBJ2-2; TRBD2 matches at 13 bases. Germline V gene data show CDR1 as LNHDA and CDR2 as SQIVND (reference sequence). The ends lost 0 bases at V and 4 bases at J; junction bases unmatched: 5. The CDR3 loop spans 18 amino acids. CDR3 loop: CASSIDRGLAGVTGELFF. The CDR3 DNA follows: TGTGCCAGTAGTATAGATCGTGGACTAGCGGGGGTCACCGGGGAGCTGTTTTTT.

This clone was observed a handful of times. The chain employs TRBV5-1 and TRBJ1-2; D remains unclear. The V end lost 4 bases, the J end lost 3 bases, and 19 bases lay between the germline ends. The V gene's germline CDR1 is SGHRS and CDR2 YFSETQ. The CDR3 covers 16 residues. The CDR3 DNA follows: TGCGCCAGCAGCGACCCCTCGTTTAGCCCCTACTATGGCTACACCTTC. This encodes CASSDPSFSPYYGYTF.

V gene TRBV24-1 combines with J gene TRBJ2-3; the D gene is possibly TRBD1 (6 bases). The CDR3 totals 14 residues. The germline V and J ends were trimmed by 5 bases and 5 bases, with 13 bases remaining between them. In germline, CDR1 is KGHDR, CDR2 SFDVKD. Written as DNA, the CDR3 is TGTGCCACCAGTGCCTATAGACAGGTAGATACGCAGTATTTT. Protein product: CATSAYRQVDTQYF.

This chain uses TRBV3-1 (or the pseudogene TRBV3-2) with TRBJ2-3; D uncertain. The CDR3 is made up of 16 amino acids. Looked up from germline, CDR1 is LGHDT and CDR2 is YNNKEL (reference sequence). V was clipped by 4 bases and J by 1 base, with 15 bases between them. In nucleotides, the CDR3 is TGTGCCAGCAGCCCCTTGGAAGGCCGGGGCACAGATACGCAGTATTTT. The encoded protein is CASSPLEGRGTDTQYF.

J is TRBJ1-2 and V is TRBV18; the D is unclear. Germline V gene data show CDR1 as KGHSH and CDR2 as LQKENI. The V end was cut by 6 bases, the J end by 7 bases, with 15 bases between. The CDR3 totals 13 residues. The CDR3 DNA reads TGTGCCAGCTCCCCAGACGAGACGGGTGGCTACACCTTC. The encoded protein is CASSPDETGGYTF.

The V gene is TRBV2, the J gene TRBJ1-3; D ambiguous. Germline CDR1 reads SNHLY; CDR2 reads FYNNEI. The CDR3 contains 16 residues. With 6 bases removed from V and 2 bases from J, the gap between germline ends came to 17 bases. CDR3 loop: CASSKRWESPGNTIYF. CDR3 bases: TGTGCCAGCAGCAAAAGGTGGGAGAGCCCTGGAAACACCATATATTTT.

J is TRBJ1-2 and V is TRBV6-1, with 7 nucleotides matching TRBD1. The CDR3 length is 18 residues. Unmatched junction bases numbered 14, after V lost 3 bases and J lost 1 base. Germline-derived CDR1 and CDR2 are MNHNS and SASEGT. The CDR3 nucleotides read TGTGCCAGCAGTGACCGGTCAGTCAGGGACAGTTTTAACTATGGCTACACCTTC. Protein sequence: CASSDRSVRDSFNYGYTF.

V is TRBV18 and J is TRBJ2-1; perhaps TRBD1 as D (6 bases). Looked up from germline, CDR1 is KGHSH and CDR2 is LQKENI. The germline V and J ends were trimmed by 6 bases and 5 bases, with 11 bases remaining between them. The CDR3 contains 13 residues. This chain's CDR3 is CASSLNRDNEQFF. As DNA, the CDR3 is TGTGCCAGCTCGCTCAACAGGGACAATGAGCAGTTCTTC.

The V and J genes are TRBV5-4 and TRBJ1-2; D perhaps matches TRBD1 (6 bases). The length of the CDR3 is 13 residues. The germline V gene encodes CDR1 SGHNT and CDR2 YYREEE (reference sequence). Trimming pared 5 bases from V and 4 bases from J, leaving 12 bases between. CDR3 region: CASSKDSRYGYTF. CDR3 nucleotide sequence: TGTGCCAGCAGTAAGGACAGCCGCTATGGCTACACCTTC.

This chain links TRBV5-6 with TRBJ2-5; the D is unclear. V was clipped by 0 bases and J by 5 bases, with 5 bases between them. The CDR3 is made up of 12 amino acids. CDR1 and CDR2 (germline): SGHDT, YYEEEE. CDR3 bases: TGTGCCAGCAGCTTGGCTTTGGAGACCCAGTACTTC. Its protein is CASSLALETQYF. Full variable domain (outside the CDR3, taken from reference TRBV5-6 and TRBJ2-5): DAGVTQSPTHLIKTRGQQVTLRCSPKSGHDTVSWYQQALGQGPQFIFQYYEEEERQRGNFPDRFSGHQFPNYSSELNVNALLLGDSALYLCASSLALETQYFGPGTRLLVL.

This chain connects TRBV9 to TRBJ1-3, with 8 bases lining up with TRBD1. Germline V gives CDR1 SGDLS, CDR2 YYNGEE. CDR3 length equals 16 residues. V lost 2 bases, J lost 4 bases, and 8 bases stayed unmatched. Written as DNA, the CDR3 is TGTGCCAGCAGCGTTCTGGGACAGGTAGCGGGAAACACCATATATTTT. Amino acid sequence: CASSVLGQVAGNTIYF.

Regarding this clone: At one end the junction does not follow the germline gene, possibly because of a read error. CDR3: CASSKDPWPADFRGYTF. The CDR3 nucleotides are TGTGCCAGCAGCAAAGACCCTTGGCCAGCGGATTTCAGGGGCTACACCTTC. This chain uses TRBV14 with TRBJ1-2; D gene unclear. The germline V gene has CDR1 SGHDN and CDR2 FVKESK. There are 17 residues in the CDR3.

Comments on this clone: Because the CDR3's place on the DNA is in doubt, the DNA is left out and the CDR3 is given as listed by TCRdb. V usage is TRBV6-4 and J usage is TRBJ2-3; TRBD1 is the table's D call, not checked against the DNA. CDR1 and CDR2 (germline): MRHNA, SNTAGT. The CDR3 contains 15 residues when both ends are counted. CDR3 sequence reads: CASSDFGQGTDTQYF.

CDR3 amino acids: CASSFLRQAADGYTF. The CDR3 DNA reads TGTGCCAGCAGCTTCCTCCGACAGGCAGCGGATGGCTACACCTTC. The rearrangement uses TRBV7-8 and TRBJ1-2; perhaps TRBD1 as D (6 bases). This CDR3 contains 15 residues. Germline V gene lookup returns CDR1 SGHVS and CDR2 FQNEAQ. V shed 3 bases and J shed 6 bases, with 17 bases lying between them.

The genes are TRBV29-1 and TRBJ2-5, with TRBD1 identical over 10 bases. Germline V lookup: CDR1 SQVTM, CDR2 ANQGSEA. The CDR3 is 16 residues long. With 3 bases clipped from V and 7 bases from J, the junction kept 14 bases outside the gene matches. In DNA, the CDR3 is TGCAGCGTTGATAGGTCGGGACAGGGGTATATAGGGACCCAGTACTTC. It codes for CSVDRSGQGYIGTQYF.

J is TRBJ1-4 and V is TRBV6-5; D gene ambiguous. V was clipped by 6 bases and J by 8 bases, with 13 bases between them. The CDR3 spans 13 residues. Germline V lookup: CDR1 MNHEY, CDR2 SVGAGI. CDR3 nucleotide sequence: TGTGCCAGCAGACCCGGGGTCCGCGAAAAACTGTTTTTT. Translated: CASRPGVREKLFF.

CDR3 amino acids: CASSEIRLAGEEQFF. The DNA of the CDR3 is TGTGCCAGCAGTGAAATCAGACTAGCGGGGGAGGAGCAGTTCTTC. V gene TRBV6-1 combines with J gene TRBJ2-1; 12 positions match TRBD2. The germline CDR1 and CDR2 sequences are MNHNS and SASEGT. Trimming cost V 2 bases and J 10 bases; bases outside gene matches: 6. CDR3 size: 15 residues.

The chain employs TRBV24-1 and TRBJ2-1; possible D gene TRBD1, 6 bases. Germline CDR1 is KGHDR and CDR2 is SFDVKD. V was cut by 4 bases and J by 7 bases, with 10 bases left in between. The CDR3 loop spans 13 amino acids. The chain's CDR3 is CATSDPDRNEQFF. The DNA of the CDR3 is TGTGCCACCAGTGACCCTGACAGGAATGAGCAGTTCTTC.